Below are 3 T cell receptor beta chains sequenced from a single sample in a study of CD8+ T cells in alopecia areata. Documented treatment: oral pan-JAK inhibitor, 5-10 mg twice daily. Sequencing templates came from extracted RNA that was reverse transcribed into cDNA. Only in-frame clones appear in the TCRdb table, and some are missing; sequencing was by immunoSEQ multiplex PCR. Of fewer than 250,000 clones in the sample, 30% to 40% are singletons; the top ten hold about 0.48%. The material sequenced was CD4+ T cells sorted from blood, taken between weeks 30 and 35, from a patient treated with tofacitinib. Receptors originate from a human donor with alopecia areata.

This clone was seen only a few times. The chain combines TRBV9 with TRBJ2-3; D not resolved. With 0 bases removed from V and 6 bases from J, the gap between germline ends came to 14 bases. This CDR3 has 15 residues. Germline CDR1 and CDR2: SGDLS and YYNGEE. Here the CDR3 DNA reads TGTGCCAGCAGCGTAGAGGGCTCCCCGCGGGATACGCAGTATTTT. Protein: CASSVEGSPRDTQYF.

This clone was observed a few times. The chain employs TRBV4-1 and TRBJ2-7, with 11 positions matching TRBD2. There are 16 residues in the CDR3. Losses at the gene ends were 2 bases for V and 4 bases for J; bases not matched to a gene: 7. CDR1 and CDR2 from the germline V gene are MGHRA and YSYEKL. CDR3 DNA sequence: TGCGCCAGCAGCCAAACCCGGGGACTAGCGGCTTACGAGCAGTACTTC. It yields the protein CASSQTRGLAAYEQYF.

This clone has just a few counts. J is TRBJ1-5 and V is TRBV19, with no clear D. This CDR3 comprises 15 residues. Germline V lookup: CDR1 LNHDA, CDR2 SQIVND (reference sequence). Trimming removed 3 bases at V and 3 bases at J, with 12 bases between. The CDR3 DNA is TGTGCCAGTAGTATGAAACAGAGCAACAATCAGCCCCAGCATTTT. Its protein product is CASSMKQSNNQPQHF. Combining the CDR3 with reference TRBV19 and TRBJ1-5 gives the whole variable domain DGGITQSPKYLFRKEGQNVTLSCEQNLNHDAMYWYRQDPGQGLRLIYYSQIVNDFQKGDIAEGYSVSREKKESFPLTVTSAQKNPTAFYLCASSMKQSNNQPQHFGDGTRLSIL.